The clone carrying this T cell receptor (beta chain) appeared a few times. Its antigen is not identified. Deletions cut 6 bases from V and 1 base from J, with 15 bases between. The CDR3 is 15 amino acids. The germline gives CDR1 WSHSY, CDR2 SAAADI. This entry is derived from a study of CD8 T cells in ankylosing spondylitis. TCRdb analysed the 5' RACE reads with MiXCR anew, one entry per CDR3 protein. Among a few hundred thousand distinct CDR3 sequences listed, about a fifth were seen once. Study-wide points: Clones tied to disease were said to be significantly enriched in matched ankylosing spondylitis synovial fluid. Seemingly characteristic of ankylosing spondylitis blood was a TCR beta motif consisting of 7 or 8 highly homologous variants. CD8+ disease-linked clones were present at relatively low frequencies in blood.

The receptor comes from a male donor with ankylosing spondylitis. Material for sequencing was blood, either unsorted or a sorted T cell fraction (not recorded which). This chain links TRBV10-2 with TRBJ2-5, with D maybe TRBD1 (7 bases). CDR3 in DNA: TGCGCCAGCAGGACGACAGGGAGGCCCCAAGAGACCCAGTACTTC. Residues: CASRTTGRPQETQYF.